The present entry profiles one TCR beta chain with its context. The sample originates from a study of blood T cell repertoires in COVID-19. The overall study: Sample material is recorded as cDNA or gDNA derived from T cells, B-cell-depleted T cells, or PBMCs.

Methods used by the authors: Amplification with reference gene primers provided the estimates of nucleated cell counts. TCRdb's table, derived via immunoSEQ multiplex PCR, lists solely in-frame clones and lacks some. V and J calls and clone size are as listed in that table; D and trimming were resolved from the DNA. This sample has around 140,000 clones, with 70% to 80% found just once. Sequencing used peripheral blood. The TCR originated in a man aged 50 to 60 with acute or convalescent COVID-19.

CDR3 in amino acids: CASSERPGGRGYGYTF. CDR3 in DNA: TGTGCCAGCAGTGAAAGGCCCGGGGGTAGGGGCTATGGCTACACCTTC. This rearrangement joins TRBV2 to TRBJ1-2; tentative D call: TRBD1 (5 bases). The CDR3 extends over 16 amino acids. Germline loops: CDR1 SNHLY, CDR2 FYNNEI. V was clipped by 2 bases and J by 4 bases, with 17 bases between them.